These T cell receptor beta chains were read from a single sample in a study of T cell responses to AZD1222 COVID-19 vaccine. This table comes from immunoSEQ multiplex PCR, and its TCRdb copy is limited to in-frame clones, with some not included. The sample includes some 120,000 clones, 70% to 90% of them seen just once. The material was peripheral blood, obtained on day 0 of AZD1222 vaccination. The receptors stem from an adult in good health. CDR3s include the opening cysteine and the closing phenylalanine or tryptophan. D genes are given only for firm matches. Only part of the rows carry a size: once, few, many, or a class if the clone is expanded.

j_gene	v_gene	d_gene	abundance	len	CDR3aa	CDR3nt
TRBJ2-1	TRBV7-3	TRBD2	.	16	CASSPQTGTSGNEQFF	TGTGCCAGCAGCCCCCAGACCGGGACTAGCGGTAATGAGCAGTTCTTC
TRBJ2-1	TRBV4-2	.	.	14	CASSQDGTRDEQFF	TGTGCCAGCAGCCAAGATGGGACAAGGGACGAGCAGTTCTTC
TRBJ1-1	TRBV10-3	.	.	15	CASQRAALSDSEAFF	TGTGCCAGCCAAAGGGCAGCTTTATCGGACTCTGAAGCTTTCTTT
TRBJ2-3	TRBV3-1/TRBV3-2	TRBD2	once	17	CASSPRTSGLSTDTQYF	TGTGCCAGCAGCCCCCGGACTAGCGGGCTCAGCACAGATACGCAGTATTTT
TRBJ1-3	TRBV11-2	.	.	14	CASSSGTGGNTIYF	TGTGCCAGCAGCTCAGGGACTGGTGGAAACACCATATATTTT
TRBJ1-4	TRBV10-1	TRBD1	few	17	CASSPVGQGATNEKLFF	TGCGCCAGCAGCCCGGTAGGACAGGGGGCAACTAATGAAAAACTGTTTTTT
TRBJ2-3	TRBV7-9	.	once	13	CASSLQAVDTQYF	TGTGCCAGCAGCCTTCAGGCAGTGGATACGCAGTATTTT
TRBJ1-4	TRBV14	TRBD1	.	15	CASSPQTGVKEKLFF	TGTGCCAGCAGCCCACAAACAGGGGTTAAGGAAAAACTGTTTTTT
TRBJ2-7	TRBV6-5	.	.	15	CASSSNTGGSYEQYF	TGTGCCAGCAGCTCGAACACCGGGGGCAGTTACGAGCAGTACTTC
TRBJ2-7	TRBV3-1/TRBV3-2	.	.	14	CASSQSTAVYEQYF	TGTGCCAGCAGCCAGTCGACAGCGGTCTACGAGCAGTACTTC
TRBJ1-6	TRBV10-3	.	.	14	CAISGISYNSPLHF	TGTGCCATCAGTGGTATATCCTATAATTCACCCCTCCACTTT
TRBJ2-1	TRBV9	TRBD2	.	16	CASVVGSSGSYNEQFF	TGTGCCAGCGTAGTTGGTTCTAGCGGTTCCTACAATGAGCAGTTCTTC
TRBJ2-3	TRBV12-5	TRBD2	.	17	CASGLGLAGLSTDTQYF	TGTGCTAGTGGTTTGGGTTTAGCGGGCCTTAGCACAGATACGCAGTATTTT
TRBJ1-1	TRBV29-1	.	few	15	CSVAKGGSVNTEAFF	TGCAGCGTTGCTAAAGGAGGTTCCGTGAACACTGAAGCTTTCTTT
TRBJ2-3	TRBV11-2	TRBD2	.	18	CASSLGGLAGGRADTQYF	TGTGCCAGCAGCTTAGGCGGACTAGCGGGGGGCAGGGCAGATACGCAGTATTTT
TRBJ2-2	TRBV3-1/TRBV3-2	TRBD2	.	16	CASSQASGRNTGELFF	TGTGCCAGCAGCCAGGCTAGCGGGAGGAACACCGGGGAGCTGTTTTTT
TRBJ2-2	TRBV29-1	.	.	14	CSVEGRANTGELFF	TGCAGCGTTGAAGGCAGGGCCAACACCGGGGAGCTGTTTTTT
TRBJ1-2	TRBV11-2	.	.	14	CASSKTGLGYGYTF	TGTGCCAGCAGTAAAACAGGGTTGGGCTATGGCTACACCTTC
TRBJ1-3	TRBV11-2	TRBD1	.	16	CASSRQGPTSGNTIYF	TGTGCCAGCAGCAGACAGGGACCGACCTCTGGAAACACCATATATTTT
TRBJ2-1	TRBV11-3	TRBD1	.	14	CASSQGTGVYEQFF	TGTGCCAGCAGCCAAGGGACAGGGGTTTATGAGCAGTTCTTC
TRBJ1-1	TRBV6-1	TRBD1	.	15	CASSEETGVYTEAFF	TGTGCCAGCAGTGAAGAGACAGGGGTATATACTGAAGCTTTCTTT
TRBJ1-5	TRBV7-6	TRBD1	.	15	CASSTGTGVLQPQHF	TGTGCCAGCAGCACCGGGACAGGGGTATTACAGCCCCAGCATTTT
TRBJ1-4	TRBV5-1	TRBD1	.	14	CASSLGGYSEKLFF	TGCGCCAGCAGTCTAGGGGGCTACTCGGAAAAACTGTTTTTT
TRBJ2-7	TRBV6-5	TRBD1	.	13	CASSFDREYEQYF	TGTGCCAGCAGTTTCGACAGGGAGTACGAGCAGTACTTC
TRBJ1-2	TRBV6-5	TRBD1	.	12	CASATGTFGYTF	TGTGCCAGCGCGACAGGGACCTTTGGCTACACCTTC
TRBJ2-5	TRBV7-3	TRBD1	.	16	CASSLKGTVSLETQYF	TGTGCCAGCAGCTTGAAAGGGACAGTGTCCCTAGAGACCCAGTACTTC
TRBJ1-2	TRBV9	.	.	13	CASSVEGVGGYTF	TGTGCCAGCAGCGTAGAAGGGGTTGGGGGCTACACCTTC
TRBJ1-5	TRBV6-5	.	.	14	CASEKQVGNQPQHF	TGTGCCAGCGAAAAACAGGTTGGTAATCAGCCCCAGCATTTT
TRBJ1-3	TRBV6-5	TRBD1	.	13	CATGQGSGNTIYF	TGTGCCACCGGACAGGGCTCTGGAAACACCATATATTTT
TRBJ1-2	TRBV2	TRBD1	few	12	CASRGQIYGYTF	TGTGCCAGCAGGGGACAGATCTATGGCTACACCTTC
TRBJ2-7	TRBV5-1	.	few	11	CASYGLGEQYF	TGCGCCAGCTACGGCTTAGGGGAGCAGTACTTC
TRBJ2-7	TRBV7-2	.	.	15	CASSLGGGVVYEQYF	TGTGCCAGCAGCTTAGGCGGGGGCGTCGTCTACGAGCAGTACTTC
TRBJ2-5	TRBV6-5	TRBD1	.	14	CASRYRGTVETQYF	TGTGCCAGCAGGTACAGGGGAACGGTTGAGACCCAGTACTTC
TRBJ2-4	TRBV28	.	.	14	CASTQTVPKNIQYF	TGTGCCAGCACACAGACAGTGCCCAAAAACATTCAGTACTTC
TRBJ1-1	TRBV11-2	.	.	11	CASSLDFGAFF	TGTGCCAGCAGCTTAGATTTTGGAGCTTTCTTT
TRBJ1-2	TRBV6-5	.	.	16	CASSFREPLLGDGYTF	TGTGCCAGCAGTTTCCGGGAACCCCTTTTAGGCGATGGCTACACCTTC